These 22 T cell receptor beta chains were sequenced from one sample in a study of molecular identifiers for immune sequencing clone quantification. TCRdb re-called the PCR reads with MiXCR, one entry per CDR3 protein. Of about 630,000 distinct CDR3 sequences in the sample, approximately 24% were seen once. Sequencing used naive CD8+ T cells from blood, with Jurkat cell RNA spiked in. Subset: FACS-sorted CD8+CD4-CCR7+CD45RA+ naive T cells. These receptors were obtained from a human donor in good health. Some libraries in this study had Jurkat cell RNA spiked in.

The V and J genes are TRBV20-1 and TRBJ1-2; no reliable D call. Germline V gene data show CDR1 as DFQATT and CDR2 as SNEGSKA (reference sequence). V was trimmed by 0 bases and J by 4 bases, leaving 18 bases between them. This CDR3 region has 16 residues. CDR3 loop: CSARDPGDLKLYGYTF. The CDR3 DNA is TGCAGTGCTAGAGATCCGGGCGACTTGAAGCTCTATGGCTACACCTTC.

The chain recombines TRBV5-4 with TRBJ2-1; D is possibly TRBD2 (6 bases). Looked up from germline, CDR1 is SGHNT and CDR2 is YYREEE (reference sequence). The CDR3 covers 13 residues. V was pared by 5 bases and J by 15 bases, with 21 bases between. CDR3 sequence (DNA): TGTGCCAGCAGTGTATCCGGGACTCTTTTCCCGTTCTTC. Amino acid sequence: CASSVSGTLFPFF.

Concerning this clonotype: A much bigger clone sits one base away, suggesting this may be a read error. As DNA, the CDR3 is TGTGTCAGCAGCAGAGCGGACGTCTACGAGCAGTACTTC. It yields the protein CVSSRADVYEQYF. The chain couples TRBV7-9 to TRBJ2-7; possible D gene TRBD2, 5 bases. The germline V gene encodes CDR1 SEHNR and CDR2 FQNEAQ (reference sequence). This CDR3 region has 13 residues. Combining the CDR3 with reference TRBV7-9 and TRBJ2-7 gives the whole variable domain DTGVSQNPRHKITKRGQNVTFRCDPISEHNRLYWYRQTLGQGPEFLTYFQNEAQLEKSRLLSDRFSAERPKGSFSTLEIQRTEQGDSAMYLCVSSRADVYEQYFGPGTRLTVT.

The table lists this clonotype with many counts. The chain has TRBV28 and TRBJ1-1; D possibly corresponds to TRBD1 (6 bases). CDR3 length equals 14 residues. Germline V CDR1 and CDR2: MDHEN, SYDVKM. Trimming pared 3 bases from V and 7 bases from J, leaving 15 bases between. CDR3 protein: CASSFRGRGNEAFF. In nucleotides, the CDR3 is TGTGCCAGCAGTTTTCGGGGGCGAGGAAATGAAGCTTTCTTT.

The gene calls are TRBV11-2 and TRBJ1-2; 7 bases match TRBD1. Trimming removed 6 bases from V and 6 bases from J; junction bases left unmatched: 19. CDR3 length: 17 amino acids. Germline CDR1 and CDR2: SGHAT and FQNNGV. CDR3 region: CASSPGHLEGAKDGYTF. CDR3 in DNA: TGTGCCAGCAGTCCCGGGCACCTGGAGGGGGCGAAGGATGGCTACACCTTC.

This clonotype was picked up a small number of times. The chain carries TRBV7-6 and TRBJ2-1, with D possibly called TRBD1 or TRBD2 (6 bases each). There are 13 residues in the CDR3. The germline gives CDR1 SGHVS, CDR2 FNYEAQ. Trimming removed 8 bases from V and 1 base from J, with 9 bases in between. The DNA of the CDR3 is TGTGCCAGCGGGGGGCGATCCTACAATGAGCAGTTCTTC. This sequence encodes CASGGRSYNEQFF.

The rearrangement links TRBV3-1 to TRBJ1-1, with D maybe TRBD1 (6 bases). CDR1 LGHDT and CDR2 YNNKEL come from the germline V gene (reference sequence). V lost 5 bases and J 11 bases, leaving 15 bases between the germline ends. There are 12 residues in the CDR3. CDR3 nucleotides: TGTGCCAGCAGCTATGGGACAAGCAGGGCTTTCTTT. Translated: CASSYGTSRAFF.

Turning to this clonotype: This clone may be a read error of a much larger clone one base away. The chain combines TRBV7-2 with TRBJ1-1; D is unclear. CDR1 SGHTA and CDR2 FQGNSA come from the germline V gene. The CDR3 sequence is 13 residues long. CDR3 DNA: TGTGCCAGCACCACAGTTCTGAACACTGGAGCTTTCTTT. Its translation: CASTTVLNTGAFF.

The V call is TRBV25-1, the J call TRBJ2-2; 8 nucleotides line up with TRBD2. Germline V gene sequence: CDR1 MGHDK, CDR2 SYGVNS. The trim removed 3 bases at V and 12 bases at J, leaving 6 bases unmatched. The CDR3 loop spans 13 amino acids. The CDR3: CASSDGSGIKLFF. CDR3 DNA: TGTGCCAGCAGTGATGGTAGCGGGATTAAGCTGTTTTTT.

V and J are TRBV19 and TRBJ2-1; 13 bases align to TRBD2. The CDR3 length is 14 residues. The germline V gene encodes CDR1 LNHDA and CDR2 SQIVND (reference sequence). Trimming at V came to 4 bases and at J to 12 bases, leaving 6 bases not matched to a gene. This CDR3 is CASSNGLAGDAQFF. CDR3 DNA: TGTGCCAGTAGTAACGGACTAGCGGGGGATGCGCAGTTCTTC.

This clonotype was seen a handful of times. CDR3 coding DNA: TGTGCCAGCAGCTCGGACAGGGGTTGGCTCGGTACGCAGTATTTT. Translating gives CASSSDRGWLGTQYF. This chain links TRBV11-3 with TRBJ2-3, with TRBD1 identical over 9 bases. This CDR3 has 15 residues. Germline CDR1 SGHNT, CDR2 YENEEA. V was clipped by 4 bases and J by 8 bases; unmatched bases: 10.

In the case of this clonotype: It may be a read error: a sequence one base away is much more abundant. The chain employs TRBV19 and TRBJ1-1; D remains unclear. This CDR3 is built from 11 residues. Germline V gives CDR1 LNHDA, CDR2 SQIVND (reference sequence). The CDR3 nucleotides are TGTGCCAGTAGTAGTTTAAGTGAAGCTTGCTTT. This codes for CASSSLSEACF.

This clonotype was recorded a few times. The chain is built from TRBV5-6 and TRBJ2-1, with TRBD2 as a possible D gene (7 bases). The V end lost 3 bases, the J end lost 2 bases, and 12 bases lay between the germline ends. The CDR3 has 15 residues. Germline V gene data show CDR1 as SGHDT and CDR2 as YYEEEE. The CDR3 loop reads CASSSGAGAYNEQFF. The CDR3, as DNA: TGTGCCAGCAGCTCAGGGGCGGGAGCCTACAATGAGCAGTTCTTC. The variable domain in full, with the rest retrieved from reference TRBV5-6 and TRBJ2-1, is DAGVTQSPTHLIKTRGQQVTLRCSPKSGHDTVSWYQQALGQGPQFIFQYYEEEERQRGNFPDRFSGHQFPNYSSELNVNALLLGDSALYLCASSSGAGAYNEQFFGPGTRLTVL.

There are many counts of this clonotype. V usage is TRBV20-1 and J usage is TRBJ2-2; D remains ambiguous. Trimming cost V 5 bases and J 0 bases, with 10 bases left between them. The V gene's germline CDR1 is DFQATT and CDR2 SNEGSKA (reference sequence). The length of the CDR3 is 14 residues. DNA of the CDR3: TGCAGTGCTTTAGGGTTTTCGAACACCGGGGAGCTGTTTTTT. Its protein is CSALGFSNTGELFF.

This clonotype was counted ten times or more. This chain connects TRBV5-1 to TRBJ2-3, with 7 bases lining up with TRBD1. CDR1 and CDR2 (germline): SGHRS, YFSETQ. Trimming took 4 bases from V and 0 from J; bases not matched to a gene: 11. This CDR3 comprises 17 residues. CDR3 in amino acids: CASSDGTVLVSTDTQYF. CDR3 coding DNA: TGCGCCAGCAGCGACGGGACAGTGCTTGTTAGCACAGATACGCAGTATTTT. Full variable domain (missing parts from reference TRBV5-1 and TRBJ2-3): KAGVTQTPRYLIKTRGQQVTLSCSPISGHRSVSWYQQTPGQGLQFLFEYFSETQRNKGNFPGRFSGRQFSNSRSEMNVSTLELGDSALYLCASSDGTVLVSTDTQYFGPGTRLTVL.

This clonotype appeared a few times. The V gene is TRBV27, the J gene TRBJ2-1; TRBD1 matches 10 bases. The CDR3 extends over 20 amino acids. The V and J ends lost 3 bases and 4 bases, in that order; junction bases with no gene match: 18. Germline CDR1 reads MNHEY; CDR2 reads SMNVEV (reference sequence). The CDR3 protein is CASSFVSGPHAGQGYNEQFF. As DNA, the CDR3 is TGTGCCAGCAGTTTTGTGTCTGGCCCCCACGCGGGACAGGGGTACAATGAGCAGTTCTTC.

V usage is TRBV4-1 and J usage is TRBJ1-3; maybe TRBD1 (5 bases). Germline loops: CDR1 MGHRA, CDR2 YSYEKL. The CDR3 extends over 15 amino acids. V dropped 1 base and J dropped 6 bases, with 13 bases sitting between them. In nucleotides, the CDR3 is TGCGCCAGCAGCCAAGTTACAGGAAAATCAAACACCATATATTTT. Encoded protein: CASSQVTGKSNTIYF.

This clonotype was seen only once. This chain connects TRBV7-2 to TRBJ2-2, with 8 bases lining up with TRBD2. Germline trimming cut 4 bases from V and 4 bases from J; bases unmatched to any gene: 11. This CDR3 region has 17 residues. CDR1 and CDR2 (germline): SGHTA, FQGNSA. The CDR3, as DNA: TGTGCCAGCAGCTCACGGAGCGAGCGGGGGCGCACCGGGGAGCTGTTTTTT. As protein: CASSSRSERGRTGELFF.

This clonotype was seen only a few times. The chain links TRBV19 to TRBJ2-2; D unclear. The CDR3 has 16 residues. Germline V gene lookup returns CDR1 LNHDA and CDR2 SQIVND (reference sequence). The V and J ends lost 3 bases and 0 bases respectively, with 11 bases between them. CDR3 nucleotide sequence: TGTGCCAGTAGTATGATCCCGGCCGCGAACACCGGGGAGCTGTTTTTT. Residues: CASSMIPAANTGELFF.

The chain joins TRBV7-8 to TRBJ2-2; 9 nucleotides align to TRBD1. The CDR3 runs 16 residues. The V and J ends lost 0 bases and 6 bases, in that order; junction bases with no gene match: 5. Germline V gene data show CDR1 as SGHVS and CDR2 as FQNEAQ. The CDR3 bases are TGTGCCAGCAGCTTAGCCCCGACAGGGGGGGCCGGGGAGCTGTTTTTT. It specifies CASSLAPTGGAGELFF. Filled out from reference TRBV7-8 and TRBJ2-2, the complete variable domain reads GAGVSQSPRYKVAKRGQDVALRCDPISGHVSLFWYQQALGQGPEFLTYFQNEAQLDKSGLPSDRFFAERPEGSVSTLKIQRTQQEDSAVYLCASSLAPTGGAGELFFGEGSRLTVL.

The sample holds a few counts of this clonotype. The chain employs TRBV5-4 and TRBJ2-5, with 12 bases that match TRBD2. The CDR3 length is 15 residues. With V trimmed by 7 bases and J by 5 bases, 9 bases remained unmatched. Germline CDR1 is SGHNT and CDR2 is YYREEE (reference sequence). The DNA of the CDR3 is TGTGCCAGCTTCGACTGGACTAGCGGGGAGGAGACCCAGTACTTC. As protein: CASFDWTSGEETQYF.

This clonotype was recorded a few times. The chain uses TRBV20-1 and TRBJ2-2, with TRBD2 as a possible D gene (6 bases). The CDR3 has 12 residues. Germline lookup yields CDR1 DFQATT and CDR2 SNEGSKA (reference sequence). With 6 bases removed from V and 7 bases from J, the gap between germline ends came to 12 bases. This chain's CDR3 is CSAGRGIGELFF. CDR3 nucleotide sequence: TGCAGTGCAGGGCGGGGTATCGGGGAGCTGTTTTTT.